This TCR beta chain was identified during a study of cytomegalovirus exposure and HLA in healthy donors. The study's findings and limits: In a later analysis, several top co-occurrence clusters appeared linked to parvovirus B19, influenza, CMV and Epstein-Barr virus.

13 Jbeta primers and 60 Vbeta primers were used for the PCR. Profiling relied on immunoSEQ multiplex PCR, and the TCRdb table lists in-frame clones only, not all of them. The data contain about 180,000 clones, around 82% of them seen just once; the ten biggest clones take up under 2.5%. CDR3 size: 13 residues. Germline V gene data show CDR1 as MNHEY and CDR2 as SVGAGI. Trimming shortened V by 6 bases and J by 2 bases, and 9 bases separated the two germline ends. Concerning this clone itself: The antigen is unknown.

This TCR was sampled from a woman under 40 in good health and CMV-seropositive. This chain joins TRBV6-5 and TRBJ2-3, with unresolved D. Sequenced input: PBMCs. CDR3 residues: CASREDNTDTQYF. The CDR3 DNA is TGTGCCAGCAGGGAAGACAACACAGATACGCAGTATTTT.